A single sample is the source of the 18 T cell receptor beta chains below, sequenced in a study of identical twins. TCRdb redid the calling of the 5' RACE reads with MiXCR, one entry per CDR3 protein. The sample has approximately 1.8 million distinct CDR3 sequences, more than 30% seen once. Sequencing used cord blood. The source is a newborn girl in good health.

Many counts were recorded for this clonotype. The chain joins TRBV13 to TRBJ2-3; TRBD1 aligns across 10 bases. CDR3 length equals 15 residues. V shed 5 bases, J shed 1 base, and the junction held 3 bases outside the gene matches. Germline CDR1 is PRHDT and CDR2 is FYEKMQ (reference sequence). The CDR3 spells CASSPDRGGTDTQYF. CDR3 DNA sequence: TGTGCCAGCAGCCCGGACAGGGGGGGCACAGATACGCAGTATTTT.

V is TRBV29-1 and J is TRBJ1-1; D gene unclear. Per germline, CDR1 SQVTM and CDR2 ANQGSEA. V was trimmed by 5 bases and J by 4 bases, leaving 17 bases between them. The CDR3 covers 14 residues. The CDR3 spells CSVSPAHVSTEAFF. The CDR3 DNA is TGCAGCGTTTCCCCGGCCCATGTGAGCACTGAAGCTTTCTTT. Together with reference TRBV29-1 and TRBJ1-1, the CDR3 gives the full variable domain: SAVISQKPSRDICQRGTSLTIQCQVDSQVTMMFWYRQQPGQSLTLIATANQGSEATYESGFVIDKFPISRPNLTFSTLTVSNMSPEDSSIYLCSVSPAHVSTEAFFGQGTRLTVV.

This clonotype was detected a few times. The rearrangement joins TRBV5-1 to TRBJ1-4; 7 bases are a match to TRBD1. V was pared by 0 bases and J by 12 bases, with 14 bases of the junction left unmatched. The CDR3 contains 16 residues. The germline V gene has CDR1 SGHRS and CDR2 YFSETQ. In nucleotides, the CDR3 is TGCGCCAGCAGCTTGGAGGGGGCGCTGGCTATGAAGGAACTGTTTTTT. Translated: CASSLEGALAMKELFF. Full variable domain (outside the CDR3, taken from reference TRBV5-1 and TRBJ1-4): KAGVTQTPRYLIKTRGQQVTLSCSPISGHRSVSWYQQTPGQGLQFLFEYFSETQRNKGNFPGRFSGRQFSNSRSEMNVSTLELGDSALYLCASSLEGALAMKELFFGSGTQLSVL.

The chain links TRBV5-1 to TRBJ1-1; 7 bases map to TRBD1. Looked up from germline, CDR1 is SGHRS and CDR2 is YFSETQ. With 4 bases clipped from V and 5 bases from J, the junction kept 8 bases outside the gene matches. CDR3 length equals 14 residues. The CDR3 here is CASSGQGGETEAFF. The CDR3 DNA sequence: TGCGCCAGCAGCGGGCAGGGGGGAGAAACTGAAGCTTTCTTT.

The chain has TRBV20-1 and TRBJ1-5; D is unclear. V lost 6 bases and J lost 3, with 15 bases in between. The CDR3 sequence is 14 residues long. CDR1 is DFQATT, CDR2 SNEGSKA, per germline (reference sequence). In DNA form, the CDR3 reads TGCAGTGCCGGGAGGGTGGAGATCAATCAGCCCCAGCATTTT. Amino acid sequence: CSAGRVEINQPQHF.

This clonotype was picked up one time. DNA of the CDR3: TGCGCCAGCAGCCAAGGAAACGGCAGGGAGCAAGATACGCAGTATTTT. Its protein product is CASSQGNGREQDTQYF. This sequence joins TRBV4-1 and TRBJ2-3, with D perhaps being TRBD1 or TRBD2 (5 bases each). Germline V gives CDR1 MGHRA, CDR2 YSYEKL. The CDR3 has 16 amino acids. V was pared by 1 base and J by 5 bases, with 16 bases between.

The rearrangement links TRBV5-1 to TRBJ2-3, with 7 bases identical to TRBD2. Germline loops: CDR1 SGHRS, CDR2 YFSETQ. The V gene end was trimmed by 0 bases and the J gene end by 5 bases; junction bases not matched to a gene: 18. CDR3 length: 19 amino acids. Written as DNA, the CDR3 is TGCGCCAGCAGCTTGGTGGCAAAGGCAAGCGGGATGGTAGGAGATACGCAGTATTTT. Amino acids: CASSLVAKASGMVGDTQYF.

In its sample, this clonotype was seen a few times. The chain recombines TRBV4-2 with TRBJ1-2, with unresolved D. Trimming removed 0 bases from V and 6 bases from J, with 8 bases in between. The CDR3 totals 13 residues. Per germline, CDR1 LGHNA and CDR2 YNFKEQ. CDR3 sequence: CASSQDRADGYTF. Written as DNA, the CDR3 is TGTGCCAGCAGCCAAGATCGGGCGGATGGCTACACCTTC.

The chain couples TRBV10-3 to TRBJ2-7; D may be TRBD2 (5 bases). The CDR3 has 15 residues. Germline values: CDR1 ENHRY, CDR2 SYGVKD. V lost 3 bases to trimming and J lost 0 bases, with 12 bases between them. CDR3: CAISDLLASSYEQYF. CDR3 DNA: TGTGCCATCAGTGATCTTCTAGCCAGCTCCTACGAGCAGTACTTC.

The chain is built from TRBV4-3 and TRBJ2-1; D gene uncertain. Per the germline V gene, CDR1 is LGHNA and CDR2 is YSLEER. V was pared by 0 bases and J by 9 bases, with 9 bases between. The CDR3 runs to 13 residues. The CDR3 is CASSQDRAAEQFF. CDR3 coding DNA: TGCGCCAGCAGCCAAGATCGGGCAGCTGAGCAGTTCTTC.

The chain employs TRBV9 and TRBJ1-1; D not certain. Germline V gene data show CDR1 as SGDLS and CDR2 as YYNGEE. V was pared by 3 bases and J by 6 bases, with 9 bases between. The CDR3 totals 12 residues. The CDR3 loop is CASSAYAPEAFF. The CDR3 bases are TGTGCCAGCAGCGCATATGCCCCTGAAGCTTTCTTT.

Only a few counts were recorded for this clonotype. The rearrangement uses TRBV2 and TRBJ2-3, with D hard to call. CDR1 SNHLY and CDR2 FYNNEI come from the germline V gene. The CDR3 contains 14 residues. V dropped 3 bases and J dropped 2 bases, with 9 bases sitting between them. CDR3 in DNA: TGTGCCAGCAGTGAGGGTAGGAACACAGATACGCAGTATTTT. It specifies CASSEGRNTDTQYF.

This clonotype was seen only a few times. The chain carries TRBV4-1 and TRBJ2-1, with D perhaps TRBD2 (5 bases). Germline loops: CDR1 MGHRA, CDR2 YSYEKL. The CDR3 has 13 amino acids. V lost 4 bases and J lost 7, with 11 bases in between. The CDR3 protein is CASSRASGNEQFF. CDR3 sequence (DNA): TGCGCCAGCAGCCGAGCCTCGGGGAATGAGCAGTTCTTC.

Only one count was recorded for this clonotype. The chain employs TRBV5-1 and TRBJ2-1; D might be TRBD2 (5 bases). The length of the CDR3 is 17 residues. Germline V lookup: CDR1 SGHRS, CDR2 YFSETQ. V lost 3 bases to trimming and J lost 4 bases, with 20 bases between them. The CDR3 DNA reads TGCGCCAGCAGCTCTCCAGGAGGTAAGCCTCCGTACAATGAGCAGTTCTTC. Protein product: CASSSPGGKPPYNEQFF.

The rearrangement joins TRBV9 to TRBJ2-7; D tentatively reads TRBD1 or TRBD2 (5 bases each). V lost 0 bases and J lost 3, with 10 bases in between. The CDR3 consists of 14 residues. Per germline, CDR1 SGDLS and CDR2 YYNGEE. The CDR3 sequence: CASSVGDGNYEQYF. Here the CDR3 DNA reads TGTGCCAGCAGCGTAGGGGACGGTAACTACGAGCAGTACTTC.

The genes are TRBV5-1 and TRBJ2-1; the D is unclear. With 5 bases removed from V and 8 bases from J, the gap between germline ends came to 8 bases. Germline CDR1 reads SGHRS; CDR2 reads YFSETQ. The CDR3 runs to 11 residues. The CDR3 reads CASSTLDEQFF. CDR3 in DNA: TGCGCCAGCAGTACCCTGGATGAGCAGTTCTTC.

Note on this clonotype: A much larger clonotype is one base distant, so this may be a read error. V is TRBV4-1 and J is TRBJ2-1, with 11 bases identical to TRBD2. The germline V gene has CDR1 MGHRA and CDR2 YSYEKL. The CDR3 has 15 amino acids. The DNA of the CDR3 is TGCGCCGGCAGCCTACTAGCGGGAGTGGGGAATGAGCAGTTCTTC. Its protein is CAGSLLAGVGNEQFF.

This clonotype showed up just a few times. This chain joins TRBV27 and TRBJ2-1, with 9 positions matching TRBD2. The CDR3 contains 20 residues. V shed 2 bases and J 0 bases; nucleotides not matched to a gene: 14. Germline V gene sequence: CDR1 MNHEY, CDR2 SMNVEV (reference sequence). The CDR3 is CASSLSWREGLLSSYNEQFF. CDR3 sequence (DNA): TGTGCCAGCAGTTTAAGTTGGCGGGAGGGCCTATTAAGCTCCTACAATGAGCAGTTCTTC.